This is a list of T cell receptor beta chains from one sample in a study of T cells in Graves' hyperthyroidism and ophthalmopathy. In TCRdb, the multiplex PCR reads were re-called with MiXCR into one record per CDR3 protein. Of approximately 600,000 distinct CDR3 sequences listed, less than 25% are singletons. The sequenced sample was blood. The receptors here all came from a man aged 25-45 years with Graves' ophthalmopathy. Each CDR3 is given with its conserved first and last residue. D genes are given only for firm matches. Expanded clones get a size class; other rows say once, few or many, or leave the size out.

cdr3_nt cdr3_aa clone_size v_call d_call j_call
TGTGCCAGCAGTTACTTTCACTCTGGGGCCAACGTCCTGACTTTC CASSYFHSGANVLTF many TRBV6-5 NA TRBJ2-6
TGCAGCGTTGGATTGGACAGGCCCTTC CSVGLDRPF NA TRBV29-1 TRBD1 TRBJ1-2
TGTGCCAGCAGTCAGGAACAGGGCTATAGCAATCAGCCCCAGCATTTT CASSQEQGYSNQPQHF many TRBV2 NA TRBJ1-5
TGTGCCAGCAGTCATAGCGGGCGTTCCGGGGAGCTGTTTTTT CASSHSGRSGELFF few TRBV12-3/TRBV12-4 TRBD2 TRBJ2-2
TGTGCCAGCAGTTTTTTAACTAGCGGGATCCGCAATGAGCAGTTCTTC CASSFLTSGIRNEQFF NA TRBV5-6 TRBD2 TRBJ2-1
TGCGCCAGCAGCCAAGAGGCTGAGACTAGCACCTACAATGAGCAGTTCTTC CASSQEAETSTYNEQFF NA TRBV4-3 TRBD2 TRBJ2-1
TGTGCCAGCAGCTCGGACCTTGACCCGTGGGCTTATGAAAAACTGTTTTTT CASSSDLDPWAYEKLFF NA TRBV5-6 NA TRBJ1-4
TGTGCCAGCAGGGAGGACTTAGGACCGAATTCACCCCTCCACTTT CASREDLGPNSPLHF NA TRBV7-9 NA TRBJ1-6
TGCGCCAGCAGCGAGAGCGGGTGGACCTACGAGCAGTACTTC CASSESGWTYEQYF many TRBV5-1 NA TRBJ2-7
TGTGCCAGCAGTGGACTACTTAGCACAGATACGCAGTATTTT CASSGLLSTDTQYF NA TRBV6-1 NA TRBJ2-3
TGCAGTGCTAGGCCCGACAGGGGAAGAAGAGGCTACACCTTC CSARPDRGRRGYTF few TRBV20-1 TRBD1 TRBJ1-2
TGCGCCAGCAGCTTGACAGGGCGGGAGACCCAGTACTTC CASSLTGRETQYF many TRBV12-3/TRBV12-4 TRBD1 TRBJ2-5
TGTGCCAGCAGTTTTGAACGAACTGAAGCTTTCTTT CASSFERTEAFF NA TRBV5-6 NA TRBJ1-1
TGTGCCAGCAGCTTGGGACAGGGTTTACTCACAGATACGCAGTATTTT CASSLGQGLLTDTQYF NA TRBV11-2 TRBD1 TRBJ2-3
TGTGCCAGCAGCCAAGATCCTAGCGGGACAACGCTAGCCAAAAACATTCAGTACTTC CASSQDPSGTTLAKNIQYF NA TRBV7-2 TRBD2 TRBJ2-4
TGTGCCAGCAGGCCCGGACGCCGCGCGGTGAATTCACCCCTCCACTTT CASRPGRRAVNSPLHF NA TRBV28 NA TRBJ1-6
TGTGCCAGCACTTCTGGCTGGGGGACAGGGTACGAGCAGTACTTC CASTSGWGTGYEQYF many TRBV28 TRBD1 TRBJ2-7
TGTGCCTGGAGTGTTCCACTAGCGGTTTTGGGCTACGAGCAGTACTTC CAWSVPLAVLGYEQYF few TRBV30 TRBD2 TRBJ2-7
TGTGCCATCCTAGAAAGGGGTACCGGGGAGCTGTTTTTT CAILERGTGELFF NA TRBV10-3 NA TRBJ2-2
TGCGCCAGCAGCCTGGGAGGCAGCTCTGGGGCCAACGTCCTGACTTTC CASSLGGSSGANVLTF many TRBV5-1 NA TRBJ2-6
TGTGCCTGGATTACCGGGACAGGGAAGTTCTTC CAWITGTGKFF few TRBV30 TRBD1 TRBJ2-1
TGTGCCAGCAGGGAGACAGGGCTTAACACCGGGGAGCTGTTTTTT CASRETGLNTGELFF NA TRBV6-2/TRBV6-3 TRBD1 TRBJ2-2
TGTGCCAGCAAGACGGGGACCTACGAGCAGTACTTC CASKTGTYEQYF few TRBV28 NA TRBJ2-7
TGTGCCAGCAGTGGTGGAGTGAGCTCCTACGAGCAGTACTTC CASSGGVSSYEQYF many TRBV2 NA TRBJ2-7
TGTGCCAGCAGTTTAAGGGTAAGCACTGAAGCTTTCTTT CASSLRVSTEAFF many TRBV28 NA TRBJ1-1
TGTGCCAGTAGTACGCCCGGGGCAGGGGTTGAAGATACGCAGTATTTT CASSTPGAGVEDTQYF NA TRBV19 NA TRBJ2-3
TGTGCCAGCAGCTCAACCAGACGGGTTGGAAGGCCTGAAGCTTTCTTT CASSSTRRVGRPEAFF NA TRBV11-2 NA TRBJ1-1
TGTGCCAGCAGTTCCGGGATGGGGCTAGCGGGATACGAGCAGTACTTC CASSSGMGLAGYEQYF many TRBV28 TRBD2 TRBJ2-7
TGTGCCAGCAGTCCGCACGGGATAGGGCGGGGATATGAGCAGTTCTTC CASSPHGIGRGYEQFF NA TRBV28 NA TRBJ2-1
TGTGCCAGCAGTTTATCCTACCCGGGACCGACCTCCTACGAGCAGTACTTC CASSLSYPGPTSYEQYF many TRBV27 NA TRBJ2-7
TGCAGCGTTTCAGGGGCCGCTAATGAAAAACTGTTTTTT CSVSGAANEKLFF NA TRBV29-1 NA TRBJ1-4
TGTGCCAGCAGTTTAGTTAGGACTTCTGGCAATCAGCCCCAGCATTTT CASSLVRTSGNQPQHF few TRBV28 NA TRBJ1-5
TGTGCCACCAGTGGAGGGATCGGCACTAGCACAGATACGCAGTATTTT CATSGGIGTSTDTQYF many TRBV24-1 NA TRBJ2-3
TGTGCCAGCAGTGACCCCATGGAGCGGGGAAATGAGCAGTTCTTC CASSDPMERGNEQFF many TRBV28 TRBD2 TRBJ2-1
TGTGCCAGCAGCGTAGGGGCGGGAGTTAAGAATGAGCAGTTCTTC CASSVGAGVKNEQFF few TRBV9 TRBD2 TRBJ2-1
TGTGCCAGCAGTACCGGACAGACAAACACTGAAGCTTTCTTT CASSTGQTNTEAFF many TRBV2 NA TRBJ1-1
TGTGCCACACTTCAGGGGGAGACCCAGTACTTC CATLQGETQYF few TRBV6-2/TRBV6-3 NA TRBJ2-5
TGTGCCAGCACAAGAGGGACAGGGAAGGAGACCCAGTACTTC CASTRGTGKETQYF few TRBV25-1 TRBD1 TRBJ2-5
TGTGCCAGCAGTCCCCTCCGCGCCCAAGAGACCCAGTACTTC CASSPLRAQETQYF few TRBV28 NA TRBJ2-5
TGTGCCAGCAGTTACTCGCCTCAGTATGAGCAGTTCTTC CASSYSPQYEQFF few TRBV6-2/TRBV6-3 NA TRBJ2-1
TGTGCCAGCAGTCCCCATACATTTAGGGAAAAACTGTTTTTT CASSPHTFREKLFF many TRBV28 NA TRBJ1-4
TGTGCCAGCAGTACCCGGGACAGGGGATACGGCTACACCTTC CASSTRDRGYGYTF many TRBV27 TRBD1 TRBJ1-2
TGTGCCAGCGGGACGGCTTTGAACACTGAAGCTTTCTTT CASGTALNTEAFF NA TRBV19 NA TRBJ1-1
TGTGCCAGCTCACCGCAGGACAGCAACACTGAAGCTTTCTTT CASSPQDSNTEAFF many TRBV18 NA TRBJ1-1
TGCAGCGTTGACAGGGGCTTGGAAAATGAGCAGTTCTTC CSVDRGLENEQFF NA TRBV29-1 NA TRBJ2-1
TGTGCCAGCAGTACCCCCGGGGGGGACTACCCCCGGGAGCAGTACTTC CASSTPGGDYPREQYF NA TRBV28 TRBD2 TRBJ2-7
TGTGCCAGCAGCTGGGACGGTACGAACACTGAAGCTTTCTTT CASSWDGTNTEAFF NA TRBV5-6 NA TRBJ1-1
TGTGCCAGCAGCCCCGGACTAGCGGGGTTCGGGAATGAGCAGTTCTTC CASSPGLAGFGNEQFF many TRBV7-9 TRBD2 TRBJ2-1
TGCAGTGCTACCCGCGGGGGCCCCCGCACAGATACGCAGTATTTT CSATRGGPRTDTQYF NA TRBV20-1 NA TRBJ2-3
TGCGCCAGCAGCTTGGCCATCGACAGAGCTAACTATGGCTACACCTTC CASSLAIDRANYGYTF few TRBV5-1 NA TRBJ1-2
TGCGCCAGCCGAGGAGACCCGGGACAGGGGGCCAAAACAGATACGCAGTATTTT CASRGDPGQGAKTDTQYF NA TRBV5-1 TRBD1 TRBJ2-3
TGTGCCTCCAGCAGTGGCAGGGACTCCTACAATGAGCAGTTCTTC CASSSGRDSYNEQFF NA TRBV15 NA TRBJ2-1
TGCGCCAGCAGCTTGTCTAACGCGGGACTAGTTTACAATGAGCAGTTCTTC CASSLSNAGLVYNEQFF NA TRBV5-1 TRBD2 TRBJ2-1
TGTGCCAGCAGTTTAGACTCAAGGGGCAATTCACCCCTCCACTTT CASSLDSRGNSPLHF NA TRBV28 NA TRBJ1-6
TGTGCCAGCAGCGCCCGGACTAGCGGCTACGAGCAGTACTTC CASSARTSGYEQYF many TRBV7-6 TRBD2 TRBJ2-7